Presented here are 8 T cell receptor beta chains from one specimen sequenced in a study of early T cells in non-severe SARS-CoV-2 infection. TCRdb recomputed calls from the 5' RACE reads with MiXCR, one row per CDR3 protein. The top ten clones hold 1.4% of a sample with fewer than 85,000 distinct CDR3 sequences, roughly 15% of them seen once. The sequencing input was whole blood. These receptors originate from an adult who was a healthcare worker with PCR-confirmed SARS-CoV-2 infection or an uninfected control (not recorded which).

The chain links TRBV5-1 to TRBJ2-3; unclear D gene. The CDR3 has 14 residues. Germline V gene lookup returns CDR1 SGHRS and CDR2 YFSETQ. The V end was cut by 4 bases, the J end by 2 bases, with 11 bases between. CDR3 protein: CASSQDDPTDTQYF. In nucleotides, the CDR3 is TGCGCCAGCAGCCAAGATGATCCCACAGATACGCAGTATTTT.

This clonotype was detected a few times. This chain links TRBV27 with TRBJ1-5, with 8 bases aligning to TRBD1. Germline-derived CDR1 and CDR2 are MNHEY and SMNVEV (reference sequence). The CDR3 consists of 14 residues. The V segment lost 6 bases and the J segment 5 bases; nucleotides outside the gene matches: 6. Here the CDR3 reads CASRHGTGHQPQHF. DNA for the CDR3: TGTGCCAGCAGGCATGGGACAGGCCATCAGCCCCAGCATTTT.

The chain recombines TRBV6-1 with TRBJ2-7; D remains ambiguous. The CDR3 totals 12 residues. Trimming removed 1 base from V and 4 bases from J, with 5 bases in between. Germline V gives CDR1 MNHNS, CDR2 SASEGT. Written as DNA, the CDR3 is TGTGCCAGCAGTGAAGTCGGGTACGAGCAGTACTTC. It encodes CASSEVGYEQYF.

This clonotype was counted between two and nine times. As DNA, the CDR3 is TGTGCCACCAGGGGAGGTGGACCCGCTGCCACCGGGGAGCTGTTTTTT. Translating gives CATRGGGPAATGELFF. This chain joins TRBV24-1 and TRBJ2-2; D may be TRBD2 (6 bases). The germline V and J ends were trimmed by 7 bases and 4 bases, with 18 bases remaining between them. This CDR3 has 16 residues. Germline CDR1 reads KGHDR; CDR2 reads SFDVKD.

This clonotype was picked up many times. Written as DNA, the CDR3 is TGTGCCAGCAGCCAGCCTACAGGAACCGTCGGGGACGAGCAGTACTTC. The encoded protein is CASSQPTGTVGDEQYF. V and J are TRBV14 and TRBJ2-7; D may match TRBD1 or TRBD2 (5 bases each). Germline V gene lookup returns CDR1 SGHDN and CDR2 FVKESK. The V and J ends lost 3 bases and 5 bases respectively, with 20 bases between them. The CDR3 is made up of 16 amino acids.

This clonotype has at least ten counts. The V and J genes are TRBV4-2 and TRBJ2-7; D is uncertain. V lost 0 bases to trimming and J lost 5 bases, with 14 bases between them. CDR3 length equals 15 residues. Germline V CDR1 and CDR2: LGHNA, YNFKEQ. CDR3: CASSQDRPGIDEQYF. CDR3 sequence (DNA): TGTGCCAGCAGCCAAGATCGTCCGGGCATTGACGAGCAGTACTTC.

Relative to its sample, this clonotype is medium-sized (0.01 to 0.1%). The rearrangement uses TRBV3-1 and TRBJ2-6; D call uncertain. Germline CDR1 reads LGHDT; CDR2 reads YNNKEL (reference sequence). V lost 0 bases and J lost 0, with 9 bases in between. The CDR3 covers 17 residues. The CDR3 is CASSQDDLSSGANVLTF. CDR3 nucleotide sequence: TGTGCCAGCAGCCAAGATGACCTGAGCTCTGGGGCCAACGTCCTGACTTTC.

The rearrangement links TRBV6-1 to TRBJ1-2; perhaps TRBD1 as D (6 bases). CDR1 is MNHNS and CDR2 is SASEGT in the germline V gene. V was cut by 5 bases and J by 2 bases, with 15 bases left in between. The CDR3 has 15 residues. The DNA for the CDR3 is TGTGCCAGCAGTACCCGTGGGGGCAGAAACTATGGCTACACCTTC. This encodes CASSTRGGRNYGYTF.